These 2 T cell receptor beta chains came from one sample sequenced in a study of metastatic and nonmetastatic thyroid tumors. TCRdb re-analyzed the PCR reads through MiXCR. In the table there are about 21,000 clones, 28% of which are singletons. All patients reached thyroid surgery having received no treatment beforehand. What was sequenced was tumor tissue. These TCRs come from a male donor with papillary thyroid cancer or a benign thyroid nodule (not recorded which). Some clones in this sample may be carry-over from other donors' samples.

In DNA, the CDR3 is TGTGCCAGCAGCCCTACCACAGGGATACCTCCGTACGAGCAGTACTTC. As protein: CASSPTTGIPPYEQYF. The J gene is TRBJ2-7, the V gene TRBV11-2; a possible D gene is TRBD1 (6 bases). The CDR3 spans 16 residues. Trimming shortened V by 5 bases and J by 4 bases, and 21 bases separated the two germline ends. Germline V gene data show CDR1 as SGHAT and CDR2 as FQNNGV.

This chain uses TRBV11-2 with TRBJ1-5; D not resolved. V was cut by 4 bases and J by 0 bases, with 10 bases left in between. CDR1 and CDR2 from the germline V gene are SGHAT and FQNNGV. This CDR3 spans 15 amino acids. CDR3 sequence reads: CASSSQWYSNQPQHF. The CDR3 DNA follows: TGTGCCAGCAGCTCCCAGTGGTATAGCAATCAGCCCCAGCATTTT.